This T cell receptor beta chain emerged from a study of T cells in Graves' hyperthyroidism and ophthalmopathy. Regarding this clonotype: A clone one base away is much larger, so this may be a read error.

Amplified regions were TCR beta CDR3 sequences from RNA transcripts. First-round RT-PCR with HTBI primers amplified the TCR CDR3 region. TCRdb processed the multiplex PCR reads anew with MiXCR; each CDR3 protein has one entry. The table has roughly 98,000 distinct CDR3 sequences, about 37% seen once; the top ten hold approximately 10%. The CDR3 extends over 15 amino acids. J lost 6 bases, V lost 3 bases, and 10 bases had no gene match. Germline V lookup: CDR1 DFQATT, CDR2 SNEGSKA (reference sequence). Material: peripheral blood or thyroid tissue (not recorded which). This rearrangement joins TRBV20-1 to TRBJ2-3; TRBD2 agrees at 9 bases. This TCR was sampled from a woman aged 25 to 39 with Graves' hyperthyroidism. The CDR3 here is CSASASGKFMDTQYF. The CDR3 nucleotides are TGCAGTGCTAGCGCTAGCGGGAAATTCATGGATACGCAGTATTTT.